Listed below are T cell receptor beta chains from one sample, sequenced in a study of cytomegalovirus exposure and HLA in healthy donors. Assay: immunoSEQ multiplex PCR; the TCRdb copy retains only in-frame clones and omits some. The profile shows about 240,000 clones, 78% of them singletons. Sequencing was done on a sample of PBMCs. The receptor set was obtained from a boy younger than 18 in good health and CMV-seronegative. The CDR3 runs from the conserved cysteine through the conserved F or W. The D gene is left open where the match is weak. Clone size is stated in some rows and not others, as once, few, many or a class when expanded.

D	size	V	J	CDR3	DNA
-	-	TRBV5-4	TRBJ2-5	CASSLGGSETQYF	TGTGCCAGCAGCTTGGGAGGTTCAGAGACCCAGTACTTC
TRBD2	few	TRBV7-2	TRBJ2-7	CASSRTASGRPAEQYF	TGTGCCAGCAGCCGCACGGCTAGCGGGAGGCCCGCCGAGCAGTACTTC
TRBD1	-	TRBV4-2	TRBJ2-7	CASSKETGGSYEQYF	TGTGCCAGCAGCAAGGAAACAGGGGGCTCCTACGAGCAGTACTTC
TRBD2	-	TRBV30	TRBJ2-3	CAWSTGSGGQPSTDTQYF	TGTGCCTGGAGTACGGGTAGCGGGGGCCAACCTAGCACAGATACGCAGTATTTT
-	-	TRBV2	TRBJ2-3	CASSEGATTQYF	TGTGCCAGCAGTGAGGGGGCGACTACGCAGTATTTT
-	once	TRBV6-5	TRBJ1-5	CASSGRSWSVPQHF	TGTGCCAGCAGTGGCAGGTCATGGTCAGTGCCCCAGCATTTT
TRBD2	-	TRBV7-6	TRBJ2-1	CASSLGVAGTQNEQFF	TGTGCCAGCAGCTTAGGAGTAGCGGGGACACAGAATGAGCAGTTCTTC
-	-	TRBV5-4	TRBJ2-3	CASGRLDGTDTQYF	TGTGCCAGCGGTCGACTAGATGGCACAGATACGCAGTATTTT
-	-	TRBV7-6	TRBJ2-7	CASSVSGTPSSEQYF	TGTGCCAGCAGCGTATCCGGGACTCCCTCTTCCGAGCAGTACTTC
-	-	TRBV19	TRBJ1-5	CASSIEVTGNQPQHF	TGTGCCAGTAGTATAGAAGTAACGGGTAATCAGCCCCAGCATTTT
TRBD1	-	TRBV5-6	TRBJ1-1	CASSSRGLATEAFF	TGTGCCAGCAGCTCCAGGGGGCTGGCCACTGAAGCTTTCTTT
-	once	TRBV5-6	TRBJ2-7	CASSLLDSYEQYF	TGTGCCAGCAGCTTGTTGGACAGCTACGAGCAGTACTTC
TRBD1	-	TRBV6-5	TRBJ2-7	CASSYSRQGSYEQYF	TGTGCCAGCAGTTACTCACGACAGGGATCCTACGAGCAGTACTTC
-	once	TRBV15	TRBJ2-7	CATSRDLGAQREQYF	TGTGCCACCAGCAGAGATCTAGGAGCCCAACGGGAGCAGTACTTC
TRBD1	-	TRBV27	TRBJ1-2	CASSSTGGTYGYTF	TGTGCCAGCAGTTCGACAGGGGGCACCTATGGCTACACCTTC
-	once	TRBV7-2	TRBJ1-2	CASSLDSHYGYTF	TGTGCCAGCAGCCTGGACAGTCACTATGGCTACACCTTC
TRBD2	-	TRBV5-1	TRBJ2-1	CASSSTGLAGRGQFF	TGCGCCAGCAGCTCGACCGGACTAGCGGGGCGGGGGCAGTTCTTC
TRBD1	few	TRBV19	TRBJ2-7	CASSLQGRSSYEQYF	TGTGCCAGTAGCCTACAGGGGAGATCGTCCTACGAGCAGTACTTC
TRBD2	once	TRBV6-1	TRBJ2-1	CASSFSGSSYNEQFF	TGTGCCAGCAGCTTTAGCGGGAGCTCCTACAATGAGCAGTTCTTC
TRBD2	-	TRBV6-1	TRBJ2-3	CALRGGISTDTQYF	TGTGCCCTCCGCGGGGGGATTAGCACAGATACGCAGTATTTT
-	few	TRBV9	TRBJ2-7	CASSPRTASYEQYF	TGTGCCAGCAGCCCCCGGACAGCCTCCTACGAGCAGTACTTC
TRBD1	-	TRBV6-1	TRBJ1-4	CASSADRGWEKLFF	TGTGCCAGCAGCGCGGACAGGGGCTGGGAAAAACTGTTTTTT
TRBD2	-	TRBV14	TRBJ2-5	CASSQGGLAGGFRIFQETQYF	TGTGCCAGCAGCCAGGGGGGACTAGCGGGGGGCTTCCGAATATTCCAAGAGACCCAGTACTTC
-	-	TRBV29-1	TRBJ2-3	CSVDGTGDTDTQYF	TGCAGCGTTGATGGGACGGGGGACACAGATACGCAGTATTTT
TRBD1	-	TRBV11-2	TRBJ2-1	CASSSIRPTRDRAYNEQFF	TGTGCCAGCAGCTCAATTAGGCCCACCCGGGACAGGGCCTACAATGAGCAGTTCTTC
-	-	TRBV5-3	TRBJ2-3	CARSEPGLWGEPDTQYF	TGTGCCAGAAGCGAACCCGGACTTTGGGGGGAACCAGATACGCAGTATTTT
-	-	TRBV6-5	TRBJ2-1	CASQTGLHSYNEQFF	TGTGCCAGCCAGACGGGTCTACACTCCTACAATGAGCAGTTCTTC
TRBD2	-	TRBV29-1	TRBJ2-1	CSVATSGAYNEQFF	TGCAGCGTGGCCACTAGCGGGGCGTACAATGAGCAGTTCTTC
-	-	TRBV7-6	TRBJ2-1	CASSLGGFAYNEQFF	TGTGCCAGCAGCTTAGGCGGGTTTGCCTACAATGAGCAGTTCTTC
-	-	TRBV25-1	TRBJ2-5	CASSHPGAQETQYF	TGTGCCAGCAGCCATCCTGGGGCTCAAGAGACCCAGTACTTC
-	few	TRBV12-5	TRBJ2-7	CASGQDIRTSEQYF	TGTGCTAGTGGTCAGGACATAAGAACGTCCGAGCAGTACTTC
-	-	TRBV7-9	TRBJ2-1	CASSARSSAVARENEQFF	TGTGCCAGCAGCGCCCGTTCATCAGCGGTGGCCCGGGAAAATGAGCAGTTCTTC
-	-	TRBV10-3	TRBJ1-6	CAIGGDGNSPLHF	TGTGCCATCGGGGGGGACGGGAATTCACCCCTCCACTTT
TRBD2	once	TRBV6-1	TRBJ2-1	CASSVFMTSGGNNEQFF	TGTGCCAGCAGTGTTTTCATGACTAGCGGGGGAAACAATGAGCAGTTCTTC
TRBD1	-	TRBV10-2	TRBJ2-1	CASGTGLYNEQFF	TGCGCCAGCGGGACAGGGTTATACAATGAGCAGTTCTTC
TRBD2	-	TRBV4-2	TRBJ2-1	CASSPGTSINEQFF	TGTGCCAGCAGCCCCGGGACTAGCATCAATGAGCAGTTCTTC
-	-	TRBV6-1	TRBJ1-4	CASSGQGDPNEKLFF	TGTGCCAGCAGTGGGCAGGGCGACCCCAATGAAAAACTGTTTTTT
TRBD1	-	TRBV29-1	TRBJ1-1	CSVRPDRVYTEAFF	TGCAGCGTTCGGCCAGACAGGGTTTACACTGAAGCTTTCTTT
TRBD1	few	TRBV5-1	TRBJ2-3	CASRTGGLSAQYF	TGCGCCAGCAGGACAGGGGGGCTGAGTGCGCAGTATTTT
TRBD1	-	TRBV7-9	TRBJ1-1	CASSVRQGAEAFF	TGTGCCAGCAGCGTAAGACAGGGGGCTGAAGCTTTCTTT
-	-	TRBV10-3	TRBJ2-2	CAISSGLTGELFF	TGTGCCATCAGTAGCGGTCTCACCGGGGAGCTGTTTTTT
-	-	TRBV7-9	TRBJ2-3	CASSVSESDTQYF	TGTGCCAGCAGCGTAAGTGAGTCAGATACGCAGTATTTT
-	-	TRBV28	TRBJ2-3	CASSLGGLSTDTQYF	TGTGCCAGCAGTTTAGGGGGACTGAGCACAGATACGCAGTATTTT
-	-	TRBV27	TRBJ2-1	CASSSPVSRSYNEQFF	TGTGCCAGCAGTTCCCCCGTTTCGCGGTCCTACAATGAGCAGTTCTTC
TRBD1	-	TRBV10-3	TRBJ1-2	CAITLTGVPYGYTF	TGTGCCATCACCTTGACAGGGGTCCCCTATGGCTACACCTTC
TRBD2	-	TRBV6-1	TRBJ2-3	CASSVIAGTSTDTQYF	TGTGCCAGCAGTGTAATAGCGGGAACTAGCACAGATACGCAGTATTTT
TRBD2	-	TRBV6-5	TRBJ2-7	CASSPAGAAYEQYF	TGTGCCAGCAGTCCAGCGGGGGCGGCCTACGAGCAGTACTTC
TRBD1	-	TRBV19	TRBJ2-7	CASRGTGNYEQYF	TGTGCCAGTAGGGGGACAGGTAACTACGAGCAGTACTTC
-	-	TRBV5-1	TRBJ2-3	CASSFSGISASTDTQYF	TGCGCCAGCAGCTTCTCCGGGATAAGCGCTAGCACAGATACGCAGTATTTT
TRBD2	-	TRBV10-3	TRBJ2-3	CAHRPGRGRTDTQYF	TGTGCCCACCGCCCGGGGAGGGGTCGAACAGATACGCAGTATTTT
TRBD2	-	TRBV9	TRBJ2-7	CASSVASGSVDEQYF	TGTGCCAGCAGCGTAGCCAGCGGGAGTGTAGACGAGCAGTACTTC
TRBD1	-	TRBV9	TRBJ1-1	CASSVGQGRTEAFF	TGTGCCAGCAGCGTAGGACAGGGAAGGACTGAAGCTTTCTTT
TRBD1	-	TRBV13	TRBJ1-3	CASSLGEGQPGNTIYF	TGTGCCAGCAGCTTAGGCGAGGGACAGCCGGGAAACACCATATATTTT
TRBD1	-	TRBV13	TRBJ1-2	CASRWGPGTVGYTF	TGTGCCAGCAGGTGGGGCCCCGGGACAGTTGGCTACACCTTC
-	once	TRBV9	TRBJ2-5	CASSSQGESETQYF	TGTGCCAGTAGCTCACAGGGAGAATCAGAGACCCAGTACTTC
TRBD1	-	TRBV4-1	TRBJ2-7	CASSLTGTAPYEQYF	TGCGCCAGCAGCCTAACCGGGACAGCACCTTACGAGCAGTACTTC
TRBD1	-	TRBV10-2	TRBJ1-5	CASRQGRGPQHF	TGCGCCAGTAGACAGGGCAGGGGACCCCAGCATTTT
-	few	TRBV6-1	TRBJ2-7	CASSPTRAYGYF	TGTGCCAGCAGCCCCACTAGGGCGTACGGCTACTTC
TRBD1	-	TRBV7-7	TRBJ2-7	CASSPRTGAVEQYF	TGTGCCAGCAGTCCGAGGACAGGGGCGGTCGAGCAGTACTTC